The TCR beta chain under discussion was sequenced for a study of shared clonotypes between healthy human individuals. Study results and limitations: The sharing of roughly 5% of naive CD4 clonotypes was seen across a few donors.

CDR3 length equals 15 residues. Trimming left V 5 bases short and J 2 bases short, with 13 bases between. Germline-derived CDR1 and CDR2 are MGHRA and YSYEKL. Every contributor of samples was a Caucasian grown-up residing in Nashville, Tennessee. From CD4+ cells came CD45RA+ naive and CD45RA-negative memory subsets. Comments on this clone: Its antigen is undetermined.

The assay was immunoSEQ multiplex PCR, and TCRdb's table has in-frame clones only and misses some. The sample contains approximately 340,000 clones, around 67% of which appear only once. This TCR was recovered from a man under 40 in good health. The sequencing input was memory CD4+ T cells sorted from blood. The subset: CD45RA-negative fraction. The V gene is TRBV4-1, the J gene TRBJ1-3, with TRBD1 as a possible D gene (5 bases). The CDR3 nucleotides are TGCGCCAGCAGCTCTCGTTGGGGGGCTGGAAACACCATATATTTT. Translating gives CASSSRWGAGNTIYF.